This passage covers 14 T cell receptor beta chains from one sample sequenced in a study of HIV-infected children after antiretroviral therapy interruption. RNA-based 3' RACE libraries used unique molecular identifiers. TCRdb fed the 3' RACE reads into MiXCR, producing one record per CDR3 protein. The sample includes about 89,000 distinct CDR3 sequences, approximately 6.9% seen only once; the top ten take around 1.1%. Regarding treatment: PENTA 11 planned treatment interruption arm or continuous ART arm. The source was CD45RA+ CD4+ T cells from PBMCs, pooled from several time points, collected from a donor given antiretroviral therapy, either interrupted or continuous. Subset in this sample: naive CD4+ CD45RA+ CD45RO- T cells. All receptors derive from a pool of human donors with HIV.

This clonotype occurred many times. The V gene is TRBV30, the J gene TRBJ2-3; possible D gene TRBD2, 7 bases. The CDR3 has 14 residues. V was clipped by 0 bases and J by 2 bases, with 9 bases between them. CDR1 and CDR2 (germline): GTSNPN, SVGIG (reference sequence). The CDR3 DNA is TGTGCCTGGAGTGTTGGGGGGGCCACAGATACGCAGTATTTT. Translated: CAWSVGGATDTQYF.

This clonotype was seen many times. The CDR3 coding sequence is TGTGCCAGTAGTATCCAGCCGCCTCCCTACGAGCAGTACTTC. It specifies CASSIQPPPYEQYF. The rearrangement links TRBV19 to TRBJ2-7; D gene uncertain. This CDR3 has 14 residues. CDR1 is LNHDA and CDR2 is SQIVND in the germline V gene (reference sequence). With 3 bases removed from V and 2 bases from J, the gap between germline ends came to 11 bases. Combining the CDR3 with reference TRBV19 and TRBJ2-7 gives the whole variable domain DGGITQSPKYLFRKEGQNVTLSCEQNLNHDAMYWYRQDPGQGLRLIYYSQIVNDFQKGDIAEGYSVSREKKESFPLTVTSAQKNPTAFYLCASSIQPPPYEQYFGPGTRLTVT.

This clonotype was counted many times. The chain carries TRBV7-3 and TRBJ2-2; a possible D gene is TRBD2 (6 bases). Germline V gene sequence: CDR1 SGHTA, CDR2 FQGTGA. Trimming cost V 0 bases and J 2 bases, with 13 bases left between them. The CDR3 extends over 17 amino acids. The CDR3 sequence is CASSLTKGTVNTGELFF. CDR3 in DNA: TGTGCCAGCAGCTTAACTAAAGGGACTGTTAACACCGGGGAGCTGTTTTTT.

The gene calls are TRBV5-1 and TRBJ1-1; no clear D gene. Trimming pared 3 bases from V and 3 bases from J, leaving 9 bases between. The germline V gene has CDR1 SGHRS and CDR2 YFSETQ. The length of the CDR3 is 13 residues. The CDR3 spells CASSWGSDTEAFF. CDR3 nucleotide sequence: TGCGCCAGCAGCTGGGGAAGTGACACTGAAGCTTTCTTT.

This clonotype was seen at least ten times. The chain's CDR3 is CASSLAGGLYNEQFF. Written as DNA, the CDR3 is TGTGCCAGCAGCCTCGCAGGGGGTCTCTACAATGAGCAGTTCTTC. The chain is built from TRBV7-2 and TRBJ2-1, with 7 bases identical to TRBD1. The V segment lost 5 bases and the J segment 3 bases; nucleotides outside the gene matches: 7. CDR3 length equals 15 residues. The germline V gene encodes CDR1 SGHTA and CDR2 FQGNSA.

This clonotype was counted at least ten times. This sequence joins TRBV7-9 and TRBJ2-7; 9 positions match TRBD2. This CDR3 spans 15 amino acids. J lost 5 bases, V lost 5 bases, and 10 bases had no gene match. Germline values: CDR1 SEHNR, CDR2 FQNEAQ (reference sequence). The CDR3 DNA sequence: TGTGCCAGCAGCCCCCAGAGCGGGAGGAAGGACGAGCAGTACTTC. Translation gives CASSPQSGRKDEQYF.

This clonotype has a count of ten or more. The V gene is TRBV7-3, the J gene TRBJ2-3; tentative D call: TRBD1 (5 bases). V was cut by 1 base and J by 10 bases, with 18 bases left in between. Looked up from germline, CDR1 is SGHTA and CDR2 is FQGTGA. This CDR3 has 15 amino acids. In nucleotides, the CDR3 is TGTGCCAGCAGCTTAAGTTCTTGGAGAAGGGGTTCGCAGTATTTT. Its translation: CASSLSSWRRGSQYF.

This rearrangement joins TRBV5-5 to TRBJ2-3, with a tentative D call TRBD2 (5 bases). CDR3 length equals 15 residues. The germline CDR1 and CDR2 sequences are SGHKS and YYEKEE (reference sequence). Deletions cut 0 bases from V and 2 bases from J, with 10 bases between. CDR3 bases: TGTGCCAGCAGCTTGGGTGTGAGGGCCACAGATACGCAGTATTTT. It codes for CASSLGVRATDTQYF.

This clonotype was detected ten times or more. The V call is TRBV10-3, the J call TRBJ1-1; tentative D call: TRBD1 (5 bases). The germline V gene encodes CDR1 ENHRY and CDR2 SYGVKD. CDR3 length equals 13 residues. V lost 4 bases and J lost 1, with 7 bases in between. The chain's CDR3 is CAISGGENTEAFF. In DNA form, the CDR3 reads TGTGCCATCAGTGGGGGGGAGAACACTGAAGCTTTCTTT.

This clonotype appeared many times. V and J are TRBV29-1 and TRBJ1-5, with D possibly TRBD1 on 5 matching bases. Germline-derived CDR1 and CDR2 are SQVTM and ANQGSEA. V shed 7 bases and J shed 7 bases, with 17 bases lying between them. CDR3 size: 13 residues. In DNA, the CDR3 is TGCAGCGCTTCGTGGGGGTCGGGACAGCCCCAGCATTTT. It is translated as CSASWGSGQPQHF.

This clonotype was counted at least ten times. V and J are TRBV7-9 and TRBJ1-2, with D perhaps TRBD1 (5 bases). The CDR3 consists of 16 residues. The germline gives CDR1 SEHNR, CDR2 FQNEAQ (reference sequence). The germline V and J ends were trimmed by 5 bases and 4 bases, with 20 bases remaining between them. CDR3 loop: CASSASTRGVVYGYTF. For the CDR3, the DNA is TGTGCCAGCAGCGCATCCACCCGAGGGGTTGTCTATGGCTACACCTTC.

The sample holds many counts of this clonotype. The rearrangement joins TRBV3-1 to TRBJ1-1, with 7 bases matching TRBD1. CDR1 is LGHDT, CDR2 YNNKEL, per germline (reference sequence). The CDR3 spans 14 residues. With V trimmed by 4 bases and J by 3 bases, 5 bases remained unmatched. The CDR3 DNA reads as TGTGCCAGCAGCCGTCTTCAGGGGGACACTGAAGCTTTCTTT. Its translation is CASSRLQGDTEAFF.

This clonotype was seen at least ten times. The V and J genes are TRBV14 and TRBJ1-3; TRBD1 is a possible D gene (5 bases). The CDR3 has 15 amino acids. The germline V and J ends were trimmed by 5 bases and 0 bases, with 11 bases remaining between them. Germline assignment: CDR1 SGHDN and CDR2 FVKESK. CDR3 in amino acids: CASSRDDFSGNTIYF. CDR3 nucleotides: TGTGCCAGCAGCAGGGACGACTTCTCTGGAAACACCATATATTTT.

This clonotype showed up many times. The V and J genes are TRBV6-5 and TRBJ1-1, with unresolved D. Trimming stripped 0 bases from V and 4 bases from J, with 12 bases between. The CDR3 extends over 15 amino acids. Per germline, CDR1 MNHEY and CDR2 SVGAGI. The CDR3 nucleotides are TGTGCCAGCAGTTACTCGAAAAATATCGGCACTGAAGCTTTCTTT. Its protein product is CASSYSKNIGTEAFF.